Below, one T cell receptor beta chain is given with its context. The data derive from a study of blood T cell repertoires in COVID-19. Study-wide background: PBMCs, B-cell-depleted T cells, or T cells were the source of the cDNA or gDNA that made up the material.

Per the original data handling: Nucleated cell counts were estimated from reference gene primer amplification. Using immunoSEQ multiplex PCR, the repertoire was profiled, and TCRdb retains in-frame clones only, with some absent. That table supplies the V and J calls and clone size; D and trimming were determined from the DNA. The table shows around 120,000 clones, with around 83% occurring only once. This CDR3 contains 13 residues. V was trimmed by 5 bases and J by 3 bases, leaving 10 bases between them. The germline CDR1 and CDR2 sequences are MNHEY and SVGAGI. This receptor was taken from a human donor in a cohort sampled during active COVID-19. The chain links TRBV6-5 to TRBJ1-1; no clear D gene. The specimen sequenced was peripheral blood. The chain's CDR3 is CASSTRVHTEAFF. CDR3 nucleotide sequence: TGTGCCAGCAGTACCCGAGTCCACACTGAAGCTTTCTTT.